Sequencing of this T cell receptor beta chain was carried out in a study of OX40 agonist ivuxolimab in advanced cancers. Trimming shortened V by 2 bases and J by 6 bases, and 9 bases separated the two germline ends. The length of the CDR3 is 13 residues. The germline gives CDR1 SNHLY, CDR2 FYNNEI. Sequencing was performed with immunoSEQ multiplex PCR; in TCRdb, only in-frame clones are kept and a portion is missing. This table has about 120,000 clones, around 89% appearing once. V usage is TRBV2 and J usage is TRBJ2-3; possible D gene TRBD1, 6 bases. Sequences were derived from CD4+ or CD8+ T cells sorted from blood, sampled in a trial of the OX40 agonist ivuxolimab. This receptor was obtained from an adult with an advanced solid tumor such as melanoma, head and neck, liver or kidney cancer. DNA for the CDR3: TGTGCCAGCAGTGAATATAGGGGGGATACGCAGTATTTT. This encodes CASSEYRGDTQYF.